This record concerns one TCR beta chain sequence. A much larger clone sits a single nucleotide away, making a read error possible. The sample originates from a study of T-cell memory formation after mild COVID-19. One entry per CDR3 protein results from TCRdb running MiXCR on the 5' RACE reads. The sample has a few hundred thousand distinct CDR3 sequences, approximately 19% seen once. The CDR3 consists of 15 residues. V shed 5 bases and J shed 5 bases, with 19 bases lying between them. Germline-derived CDR1 and CDR2 are MDHEN and SYDVKM. The chain couples TRBV28 to TRBJ2-7, with a weak D call TRBD1 (5 bases). The clonotype comes from a man aged 18-30 years who had mild COVID-19 (a few samples of this study predate the infection). Cell type and time point are not known. Sequences were obtained from PBMCs or a T cell subset sorted from them (not recorded which). CDR3 protein: CASSLGAAWIDEQYF. The CDR3 nucleotides read TGTGCCAGCAGTCTTGGGGCGGCATGGATCGACGAGCAGTACTTC.